These 5 T cell receptor beta chains were sequenced from one sample in a study of OX40 agonist ivuxolimab in advanced cancers. Measured with immunoSEQ multiplex PCR; TCRdb has only the in-frame clones, and not every one. In the table there are about 79,000 clones, 70% to 90% of which are singletons. The input for sequencing was CD4+ or CD8+ T cells sorted from blood, taken in a trial of the OX40 agonist ivuxolimab. The origin of the receptors is an adult with an advanced solid tumor such as melanoma, head and neck, liver or kidney cancer.

This clone turned up a few times. V gene TRBV2 combines with J gene TRBJ1-1; D perhaps matches TRBD1 (5 bases). Per germline, CDR1 SNHLY and CDR2 FYNNEI. Between the trimmed V and J ends, which lost 4 bases and 5 bases, there was a span of 8 bases. The CDR3 loop spans 12 amino acids. Here the CDR3 reads CASSVGGTEAFF. CDR3 sequence (DNA): TGTGCCAGCAGTGTTGGGGGGACTGAAGCTTTCTTT.

In nucleotides, the CDR3 is TGTGCCAGCGGACAGGGTATTAGCCAGCCCCAGCATTTT. Translation gives CASGQGISQPQHF. The gene calls are TRBV19 and TRBJ1-5, with 8 nucleotides matching TRBD1. Germline V CDR1 and CDR2: LNHDA, SQIVND (reference sequence). There are 13 residues in the CDR3. The V segment lost 9 bases and the J segment 7 bases; nucleotides outside the gene matches: 8.

This sequence joins TRBV11-3 and TRBJ2-3, with D possibly called TRBD1 or TRBD2 (5 bases each). CDR1 and CDR2 from the germline V gene are SGHNT and YENEEA. Trimming cost V 8 bases and J 0 bases, with 9 bases left between them. CDR3 length: 13 amino acids. This CDR3 is CASGDGSTDTQYF. CDR3 DNA sequence: TGTGCCAGCGGGGACGGTAGCACAGATACGCAGTATTTT.

The V and J genes are TRBV5-4 and TRBJ2-3, with a weak D call TRBD2 (7 bases). CDR3 length: 15 amino acids. Trimming removed 4 bases from V and 1 base from J, with 13 bases in between. Per germline, CDR1 SGHNT and CDR2 YYREEE (reference sequence). The CDR3 loop is CASSPSGGRTDTQYF. In nucleotides, the CDR3 is TGTGCCAGCAGCCCCTCCGGGGGGCGCACAGATACGCAGTATTTT.

This clone was counted between two and nine times. The chain carries TRBV5-1 and TRBJ2-1; 9 nucleotides agree with TRBD2. Per the germline V gene, CDR1 is SGHRS and CDR2 is YFSETQ. V gave up 5 bases and J gave up 7 bases; unmatched junction bases: 13. The CDR3 is made up of 16 amino acids. The CDR3 nucleotides read TGCGCCAGCAGTTCTAGCGGGGTGTCAATCATGAATGAGCAGTTCTTC. It translates to CASSSSGVSIMNEQFF.